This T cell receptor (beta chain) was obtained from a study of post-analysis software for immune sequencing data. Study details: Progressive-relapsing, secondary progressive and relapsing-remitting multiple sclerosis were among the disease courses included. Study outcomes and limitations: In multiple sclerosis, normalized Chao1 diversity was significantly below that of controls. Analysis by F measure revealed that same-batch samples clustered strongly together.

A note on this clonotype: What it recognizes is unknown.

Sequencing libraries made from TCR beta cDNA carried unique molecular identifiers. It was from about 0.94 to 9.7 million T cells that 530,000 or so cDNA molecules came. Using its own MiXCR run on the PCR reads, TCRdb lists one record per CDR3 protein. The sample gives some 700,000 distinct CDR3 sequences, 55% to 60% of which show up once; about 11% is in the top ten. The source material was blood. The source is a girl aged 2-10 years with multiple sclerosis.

Here the CDR3 DNA reads TGTGCCAGCAGACCGGGGACAGGGACCCACAATGAGCAGTTCTTC. Translated: CASRPGTGTHNEQFF. This sequence joins TRBV5-6 and TRBJ2-1; 9 positions match TRBD1. Germline CDR1 reads SGHDT; CDR2 reads YYEEEE. With V trimmed by 5 bases and J by 5 bases, 8 bases remained unmatched. The CDR3 has 15 amino acids. Full variable domain (remainder filled in from reference TRBV5-6 and TRBJ2-1): DAGVTQSPTHLIKTRGQQVTLRCSPKSGHDTVSWYQQALGQGPQFIFQYYEEEERQRGNFPDRFSGHQFPNYSSELNVNALLLGDSALYLCASRPGTGTHNEQFFGPGTRLTVL.